The rows below give T cell receptor beta chains drawn from one sample of a study of cytomegalovirus exposure and HLA in healthy donors. Sequencing used immunoSEQ multiplex PCR; TCRdb keeps in-frame clones, though not all of them. The profile shows fewer than 90,000 clones, 95% to 97% of them singletons. The sequencing input was PBMCs. These receptor sequences come from a man between 18 and 35 years old in good health and CMV-seropositive. Each CDR3 is given with its conserved first and last residue. The D gene is left open where the match is weak. Expanded clones are given a class, and other clones once, few, many or no size at all.

TRBJ1-4	TRBV29-1	TRBD1	NA	TGCAGCGTTGTTAGACAGGGCGGCGAAAAACTGTTTTTT	CSVVRQGGEKLFF
TRBJ1-2	TRBV10-3	TRBD1	once	TGTGCCATCAGTGGGGGACAGGGAGTACGCTATGGCTACACCTTC	CAISGGQGVRYGYTF
TRBJ1-1	TRBV30	NA	NA	TGTGCCTGGAGTGTTGGGGGGACTACAGCTTTCTTT	CAWSVGGTTAFF
TRBJ2-7	TRBV19	TRBD2	NA	TGTGCCAGTAGTACAGGACTAGCACGGGGGACCTACGAGCAGTACTTC	CASSTGLARGTYEQYF
TRBJ2-6	TRBV5-1	TRBD2	NA	TGCGCCAGCAGCTCGGGGGGGTTCTCTGGGGCCAACGTCCTGACTTTC	CASSSGGFSGANVLTF
TRBJ2-7	TRBV19	TRBD1	once	TGTGCCAGTAGTGCGAGACAGGGCCCCTACGAGCAGTACTTC	CASSARQGPYEQYF
TRBJ2-7	TRBV18	NA	NA	TGTGCCAGCTCGTCTACCTACAGGACAGTATACGAGCAGTACTTC	CASSSTYRTVYEQYF
TRBJ1-5	TRBV27	TRBD1	NA	TGTGCCAGCAGTCCGGGACAGGGCGTCCAGCCCCAGCATTTT	CASSPGQGVQPQHF
TRBJ2-1	TRBV12-5	NA	NA	TGTGCTAGCGGCGGATATGGCTCCACCAACAATGAGCAGTTCTTC	CASGGYGSTNNEQFF
TRBJ2-2	TRBV11-2	TRBD2	NA	TGTGCCAGCAGCCGGGGGGGGGCGAACACCGGGGAGCTGTTTTTT	CASSRGGANTGELFF
TRBJ1-2	TRBV15	TRBD1	few	TGTGCCACCAGCAGAGGGGGACAGGACTATGGCTACACCTTC	CATSRGGQDYGYTF
TRBJ2-3	TRBV5-4	NA	NA	TGTGCCAGCAGCTTGGCGGGGGTGGCGCAGTATTTT	CASSLAGVAQYF
TRBJ2-2	TRBV28	TRBD2	once	TGTGCCAGCATATTAAGCGGGAGACGTCGGGTCACCGGGGAGCTGTTTTTT	CASILSGRRRVTGELFF
TRBJ2-1	TRBV27	NA	NA	TGTGCCAGCACCCTGACTGCGGCCGACTCCTACAATGAGCAGTTCTTC	CASTLTAADSYNEQFF
TRBJ2-1	TRBV27	NA	NA	TGTGCCAGCAGTTTGTCCAGGGTCTATGAGCAGTTCTTC	CASSLSRVYEQFF
TRBJ2-3	TRBV28	TRBD1	NA	TGTGCCAGCAGCGGACAGGGGGCCCTCCATACGCAGTATTTT	CASSGQGALHTQYF
TRBJ2-7	TRBV18	NA	NA	TGTGCCAGCTCACGACGGGAAAGCGACGAGCAGTACTTC	CASSRRESDEQYF
TRBJ2-1	TRBV5-4	NA	NA	TGTGCCAGCGCACTAGCCCCCAATGAGCAGTTCTTC	CASALAPNEQFF
TRBJ2-1	TRBV29-1	NA	NA	TGCAGCGTTGATCCGAGCGGAGATCACAATGAGCAGTTCTTC	CSVDPSGDHNEQFF
TRBJ2-1	TRBV4-1	NA	NA	TGCGCCAGCAGCCCTACCTCCGAGAATGAGCAGTTCTTC	CASSPTSENEQFF
TRBJ2-7	TRBV5-1	NA	NA	TGCGCCAGCAGCCTCATGATGTTAACGAAGGAGATCCTACGAGAGCAGTACTTC	CASSLMMLTKEILREQYF
TRBJ1-5	TRBV6-1	TRBD1	NA	TGTGCCAGCAGTGAGTCGAGCAGGGGGATATGGCAGCCCCAGCATTTT	CASSESSRGIWQPQHF
TRBJ2-1	TRBV19	TRBD2	NA	TGTGCCAGTAGTATAAGGTTAGCGGGAGGGCCTTTCGGTGAGCAGTTCTTC	CASSIRLAGGPFGEQFF
TRBJ2-3	TRBV9	TRBD2	NA	TGTGCCAGCAGCGTCTCCGGGACTAGCGAGGATACGCAGTATTTT	CASSVSGTSEDTQYF
TRBJ1-2	TRBV7-8	TRBD1	NA	TGTGCCAGCAGCCTACGGACAGGCTCTAACTATGGCTACACCTTC	CASSLRTGSNYGYTF
TRBJ2-7	TRBV4-2	NA	NA	TGTGCCAGCAGCCAGGCGGGCGACACCTACGAGCAGTACTTC	CASSQAGDTYEQYF
TRBJ1-2	TRBV4-1	TRBD1	NA	TGCGCCAGCAGCCAAGTCCAGGGACAGGCAAACTATGGCTACACCTTC	CASSQVQGQANYGYTF
TRBJ1-1	TRBV30	TRBD1	NA	TGTGCCTGGAGTACACCGACAGGGTTGGACACTGAAGCTTTCTTT	CAWSTPTGLDTEAFF
TRBJ1-3	TRBV4-1	NA	NA	TGCGCCAGCAGCCAAGATTACAGTGGCCCTGGAAACACCATATATTTT	CASSQDYSGPGNTIYF
TRBJ2-7	TRBV5-6	NA	NA	TGTGCCAGCAGCTTGGCGCGGCACGAGCAGTACTTC	CASSLARHEQYF
TRBJ2-2	TRBV4-1	TRBD1	NA	TGCGCCAGCAGCCTCGGACAGGGGGTAGACACCGGGGAGCTGTTTTTT	CASSLGQGVDTGELFF
TRBJ2-7	TRBV4-1	TRBD2	NA	TGCGCCAGCAGCCAAGAAAGCGGGAGGGCCTACGAGCAGTACTTC	CASSQESGRAYEQYF
TRBJ1-2	TRBV5-6	TRBD1	NA	TGTGCCAGCAGGGCTCAGGGGGTGGGAGGCTACACCTTC	CASRAQGVGGYTF
TRBJ2-5	TRBV5-6	TRBD2	once	TGTGCCAGCAGCCGACTAGCGGGTGAGACCCAGTACTTC	CASSRLAGETQYF